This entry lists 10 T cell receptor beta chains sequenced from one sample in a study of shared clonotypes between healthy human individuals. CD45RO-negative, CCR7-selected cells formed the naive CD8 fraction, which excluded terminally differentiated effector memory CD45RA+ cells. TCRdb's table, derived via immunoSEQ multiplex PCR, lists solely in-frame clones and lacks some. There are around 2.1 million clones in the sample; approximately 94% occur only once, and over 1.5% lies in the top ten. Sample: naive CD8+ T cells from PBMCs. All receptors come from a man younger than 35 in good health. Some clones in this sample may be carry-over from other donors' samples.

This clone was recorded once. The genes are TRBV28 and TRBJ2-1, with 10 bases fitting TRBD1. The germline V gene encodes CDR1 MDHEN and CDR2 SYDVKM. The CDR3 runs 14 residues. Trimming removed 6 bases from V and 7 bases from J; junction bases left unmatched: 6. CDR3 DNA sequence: TGTGCCAGCAGGGGGACAGGGGAGGGGAATGAGCAGTTCTTC. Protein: CASRGTGEGNEQFF.

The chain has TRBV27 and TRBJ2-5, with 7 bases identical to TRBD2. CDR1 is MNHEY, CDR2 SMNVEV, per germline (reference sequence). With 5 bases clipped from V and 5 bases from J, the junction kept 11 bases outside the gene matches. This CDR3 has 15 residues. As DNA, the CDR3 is TGTGCCAGCAGTCCGGGACTATCGGGCGGGGAGACCCAGTACTTC. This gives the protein CASSPGLSGGETQYF.

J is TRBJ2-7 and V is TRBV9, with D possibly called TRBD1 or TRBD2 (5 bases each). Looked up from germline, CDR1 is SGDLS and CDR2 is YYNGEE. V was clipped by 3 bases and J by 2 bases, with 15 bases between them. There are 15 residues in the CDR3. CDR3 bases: TGTGCCAGCAGCGAAACCGGGACGGGAACCTACGAGCAGTACTTC. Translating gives CASSETGTGTYEQYF.

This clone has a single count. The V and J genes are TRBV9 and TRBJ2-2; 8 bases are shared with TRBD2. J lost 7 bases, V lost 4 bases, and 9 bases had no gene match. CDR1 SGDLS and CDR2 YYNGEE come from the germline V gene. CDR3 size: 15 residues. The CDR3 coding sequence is TGTGCCAGCAGCCCTCTAGCGGGTTGGGGCGGGGAGCTGTTTTTT. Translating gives CASSPLAGWGGELFF.

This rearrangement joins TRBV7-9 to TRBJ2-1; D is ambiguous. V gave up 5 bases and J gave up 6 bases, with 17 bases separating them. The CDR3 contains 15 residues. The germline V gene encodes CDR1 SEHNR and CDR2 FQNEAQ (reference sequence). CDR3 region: CASSTSATVSNEQFF. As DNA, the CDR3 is TGTGCCAGCAGCACGTCAGCTACAGTCAGCAATGAGCAGTTCTTC.

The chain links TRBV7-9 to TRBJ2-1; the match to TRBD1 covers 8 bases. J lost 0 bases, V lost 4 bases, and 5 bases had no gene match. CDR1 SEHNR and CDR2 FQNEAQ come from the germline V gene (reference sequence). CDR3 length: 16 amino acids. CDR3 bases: TGTGCCAGCAGCTACGGACAGGGACTCTCCTACAATGAGCAGTTCTTC. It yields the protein CASSYGQGLSYNEQFF.

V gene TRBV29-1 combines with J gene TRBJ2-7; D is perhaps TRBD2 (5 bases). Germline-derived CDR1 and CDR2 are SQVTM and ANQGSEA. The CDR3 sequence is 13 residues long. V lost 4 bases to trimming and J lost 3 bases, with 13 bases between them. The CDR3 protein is CSVAGVGIYEQYF. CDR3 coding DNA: TGCAGCGTTGCCGGGGTGGGAATCTACGAGCAGTACTTC.

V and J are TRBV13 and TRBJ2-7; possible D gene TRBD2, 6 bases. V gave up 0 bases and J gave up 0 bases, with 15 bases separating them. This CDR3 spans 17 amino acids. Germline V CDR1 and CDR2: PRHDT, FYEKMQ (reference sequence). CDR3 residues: CASSLGLSGLSSYEQYF. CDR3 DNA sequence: TGTGCCAGCAGCTTAGGCCTAAGCGGGCTCAGCTCCTACGAGCAGTACTTC.

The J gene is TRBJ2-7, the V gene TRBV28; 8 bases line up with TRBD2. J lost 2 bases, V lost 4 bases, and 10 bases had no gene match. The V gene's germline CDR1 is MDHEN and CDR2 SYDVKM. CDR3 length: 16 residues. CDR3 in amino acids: CASSSPTSALAYEQYF. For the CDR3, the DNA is TGTGCCAGCAGTTCCCCGACTAGCGCATTGGCCTACGAGCAGTACTTC. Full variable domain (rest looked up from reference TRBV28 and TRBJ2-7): DVKVTQSSRYLVKRTGEKVFLECVQDMDHENMFWYRQDPGLGLRLIYFSYDVKMKEKGDIPEGYSVSREKKERFSLILESASTNQTSMYLCASSSPTSALAYEQYFGPGTRLTVT.

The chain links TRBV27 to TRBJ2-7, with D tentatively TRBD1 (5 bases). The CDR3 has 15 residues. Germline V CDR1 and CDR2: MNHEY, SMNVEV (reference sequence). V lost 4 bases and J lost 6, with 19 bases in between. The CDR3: CASSYRVGQVGEQYF. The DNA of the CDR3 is TGTGCCAGCAGTTATCGGGTGGGGCAGGTTGGCGAGCAGTACTTC.